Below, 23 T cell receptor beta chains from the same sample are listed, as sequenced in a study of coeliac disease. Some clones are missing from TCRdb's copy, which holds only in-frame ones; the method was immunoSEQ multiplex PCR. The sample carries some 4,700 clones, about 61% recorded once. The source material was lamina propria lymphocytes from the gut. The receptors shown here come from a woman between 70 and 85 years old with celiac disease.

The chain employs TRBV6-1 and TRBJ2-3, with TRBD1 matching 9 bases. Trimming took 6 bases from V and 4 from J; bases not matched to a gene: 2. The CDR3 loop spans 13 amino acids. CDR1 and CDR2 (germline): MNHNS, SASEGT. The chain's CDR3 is CASRGQGPDTQYF. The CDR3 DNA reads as TGTGCCAGCAGGGGACAGGGCCCAGATACGCAGTATTTT.

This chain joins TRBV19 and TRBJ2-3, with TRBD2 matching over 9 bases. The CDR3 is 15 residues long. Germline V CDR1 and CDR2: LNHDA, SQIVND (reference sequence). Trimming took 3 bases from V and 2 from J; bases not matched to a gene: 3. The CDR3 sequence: CASSISGGVTDTQYF. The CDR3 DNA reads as TGTGCCAGTAGTATTAGCGGGGGCGTCACAGATACGCAGTATTTT.

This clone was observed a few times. CDR3 in DNA: TGTGCCAGCACCCAGACAGGGGGTTTCCGGGAGCTGTTTTTT. This codes for CASTQTGGFRELFF. The rearrangement uses TRBV6-5 and TRBJ2-2; TRBD1 matches 9 bases. This CDR3 comprises 14 residues. With V trimmed by 7 bases and J by 9 bases, 9 bases remained unmatched. Per germline, CDR1 MNHEY and CDR2 SVGAGI.

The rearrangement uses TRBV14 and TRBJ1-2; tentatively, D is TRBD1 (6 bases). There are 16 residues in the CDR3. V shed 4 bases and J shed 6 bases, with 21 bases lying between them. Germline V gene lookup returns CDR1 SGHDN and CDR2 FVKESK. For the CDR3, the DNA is TGTGCCAGCAGCCGTGGACAGATACTAATGGGAGATGGCTACACCTTC. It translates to CASSRGQILMGDGYTF.

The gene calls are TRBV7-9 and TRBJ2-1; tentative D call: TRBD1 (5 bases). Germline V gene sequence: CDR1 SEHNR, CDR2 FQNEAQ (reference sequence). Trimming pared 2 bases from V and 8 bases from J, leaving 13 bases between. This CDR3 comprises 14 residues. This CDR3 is CASSLRQGRDEQFF. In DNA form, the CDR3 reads TGTGCCAGCAGCTTAAGGCAGGGTAGGGATGAGCAGTTCTTC.

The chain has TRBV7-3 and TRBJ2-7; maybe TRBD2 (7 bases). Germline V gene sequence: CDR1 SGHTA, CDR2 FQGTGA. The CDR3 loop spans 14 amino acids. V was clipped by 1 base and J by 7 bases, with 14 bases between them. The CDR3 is CASSLKGGGMEQYF. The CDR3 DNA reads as TGTGCCAGCAGCTTAAAAGGGGGGGGTATGGAGCAGTACTTC. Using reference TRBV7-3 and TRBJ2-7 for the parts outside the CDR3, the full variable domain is GAGVSQTPSNKVTEKGKYVELRCDPISGHTALYWYRQSLGQGPEFLIYFQGTGAADDSGLPNDRFFAVRPEGSVSTLKIQRTERGDSAVYLCASSLKGGGMEQYFGPGTRLTVT.

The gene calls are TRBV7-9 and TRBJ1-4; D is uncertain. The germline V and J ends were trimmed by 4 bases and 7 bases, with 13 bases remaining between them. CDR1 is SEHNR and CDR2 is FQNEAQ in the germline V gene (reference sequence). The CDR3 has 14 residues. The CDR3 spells CASSSEERSEKLFF. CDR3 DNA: TGTGCCAGCAGCTCGGAGGAGAGGAGTGAAAAACTGTTTTTT.

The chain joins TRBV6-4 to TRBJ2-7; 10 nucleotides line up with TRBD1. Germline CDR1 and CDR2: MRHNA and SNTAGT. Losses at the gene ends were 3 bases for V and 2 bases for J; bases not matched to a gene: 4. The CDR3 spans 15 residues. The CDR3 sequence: CASSEETGGPYEQYF. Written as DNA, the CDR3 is TGTGCCAGCAGTGAGGAGACAGGGGGCCCCTACGAGCAGTACTTC.

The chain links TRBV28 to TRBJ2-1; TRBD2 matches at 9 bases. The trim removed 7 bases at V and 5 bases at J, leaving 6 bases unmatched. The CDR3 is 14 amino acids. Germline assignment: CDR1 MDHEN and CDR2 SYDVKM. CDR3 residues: CASKSGGYDNEQFF. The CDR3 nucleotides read TGTGCCAGCAAGAGCGGGGGGTATGACAATGAGCAGTTCTTC.

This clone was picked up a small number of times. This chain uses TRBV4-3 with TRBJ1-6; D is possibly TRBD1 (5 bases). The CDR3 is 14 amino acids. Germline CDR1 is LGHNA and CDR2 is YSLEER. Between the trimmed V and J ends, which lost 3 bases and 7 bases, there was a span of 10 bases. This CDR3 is CASSHSGANSPLHF. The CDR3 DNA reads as TGCGCCAGCAGCCACAGCGGGGCCAATTCACCCCTCCACTTT.

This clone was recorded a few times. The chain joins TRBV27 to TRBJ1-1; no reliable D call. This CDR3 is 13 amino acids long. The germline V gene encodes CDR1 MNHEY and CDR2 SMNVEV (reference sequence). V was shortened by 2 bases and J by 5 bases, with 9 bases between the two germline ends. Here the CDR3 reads CASSLGSGTEAFF. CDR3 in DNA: TGTGCCAGCAGTTTAGGGAGTGGGACTGAAGCTTTCTTT.

The CDR3 is CSVGSGGGTGELFF. The CDR3 DNA reads as TGCAGCGTTGGTTCGGGGGGGGGTACCGGGGAGCTGTTTTTT. The V call is TRBV29-1, the J call TRBJ2-2; TRBD2 aligns across 8 bases. This CDR3 comprises 14 residues. CDR1 is SQVTM and CDR2 is ANQGSEA in the germline V gene. Trimming removed 4 bases from V and 5 bases from J; junction bases left unmatched: 6.

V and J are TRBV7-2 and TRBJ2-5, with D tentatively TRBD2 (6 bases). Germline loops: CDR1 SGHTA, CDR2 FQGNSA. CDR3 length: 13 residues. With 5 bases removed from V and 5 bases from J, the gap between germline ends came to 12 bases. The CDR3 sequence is CASSNPGGETQYF. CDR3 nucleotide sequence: TGTGCCAGCAGCAACCCTGGGGGGGAGACCCAGTACTTC.

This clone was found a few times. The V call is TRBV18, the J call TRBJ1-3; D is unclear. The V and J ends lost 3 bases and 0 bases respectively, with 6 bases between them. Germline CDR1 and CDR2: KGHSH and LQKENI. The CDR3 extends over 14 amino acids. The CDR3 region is CASSPAVSGNTIYF. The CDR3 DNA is TGTGCCAGCTCACCGGCCGTCTCTGGAAACACCATATATTTT.

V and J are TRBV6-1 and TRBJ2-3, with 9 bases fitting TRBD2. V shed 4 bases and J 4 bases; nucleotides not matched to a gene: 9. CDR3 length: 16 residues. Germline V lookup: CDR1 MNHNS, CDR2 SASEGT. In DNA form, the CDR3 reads TGTGCCAGCAGTGCTTTGGCGGGGGGGCTAGCAGATACGCAGTATTTT. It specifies CASSALAGGLADTQYF.

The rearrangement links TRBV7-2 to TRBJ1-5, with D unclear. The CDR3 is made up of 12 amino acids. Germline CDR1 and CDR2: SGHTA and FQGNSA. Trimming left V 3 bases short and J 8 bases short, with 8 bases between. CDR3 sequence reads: CASSFPEEPQHF. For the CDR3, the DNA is TGTGCCAGCAGCTTCCCCGAGGAGCCCCAGCATTTT.

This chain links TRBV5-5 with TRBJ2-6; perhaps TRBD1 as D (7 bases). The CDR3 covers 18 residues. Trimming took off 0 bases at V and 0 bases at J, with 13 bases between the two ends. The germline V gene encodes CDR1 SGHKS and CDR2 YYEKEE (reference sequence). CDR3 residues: CASSLAPGGSSGANVLTF. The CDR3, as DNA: TGTGCCAGCAGCTTGGCACCAGGGGGGAGCTCTGGGGCCAACGTCCTGACTTTC.

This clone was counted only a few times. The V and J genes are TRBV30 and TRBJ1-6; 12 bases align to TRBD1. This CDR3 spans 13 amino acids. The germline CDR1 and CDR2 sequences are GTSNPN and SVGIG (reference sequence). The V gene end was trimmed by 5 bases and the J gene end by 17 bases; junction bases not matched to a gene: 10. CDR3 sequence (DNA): TGTGCCTGGGCCAGGGACAGGGGGCAATTTTTCCACTTT. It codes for CAWARDRGQFFHF. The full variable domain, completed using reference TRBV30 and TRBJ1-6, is SQTIHQWPATLVQPVGSPLSLECTVEGTSNPNLYWYRQAAGRGLQLLFYSVGIGQISSEVPQNLSASRPQDRQFILSSKKLLLSDSGFYLCAWARDRGQFFHFGNGTRLTVT.

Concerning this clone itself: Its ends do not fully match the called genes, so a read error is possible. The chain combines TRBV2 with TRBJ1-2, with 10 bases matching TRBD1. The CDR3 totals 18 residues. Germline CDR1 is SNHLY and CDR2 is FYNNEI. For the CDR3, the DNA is TGTGCCAGCAGCGAAGACGACAGGGGGCGCCCCCTTGGGTATGGCTACACCTTC. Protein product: CASSEDDRGRPLGYGYTF.

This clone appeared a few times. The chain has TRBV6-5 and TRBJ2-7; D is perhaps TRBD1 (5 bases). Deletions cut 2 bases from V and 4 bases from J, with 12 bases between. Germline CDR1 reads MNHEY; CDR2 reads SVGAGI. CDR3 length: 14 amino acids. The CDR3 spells CASSYGATLYEQYF. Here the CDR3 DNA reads TGTGCCAGCAGTTACGGGGCCACGCTTTACGAGCAGTACTTC.

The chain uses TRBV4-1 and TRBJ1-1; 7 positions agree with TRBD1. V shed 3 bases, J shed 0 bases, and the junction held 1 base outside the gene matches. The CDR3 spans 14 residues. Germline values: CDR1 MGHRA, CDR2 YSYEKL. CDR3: CASSHQGVNTEAFF. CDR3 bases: TGCGCCAGCAGCCATCAGGGGGTGAACACTGAAGCTTTCTTT.

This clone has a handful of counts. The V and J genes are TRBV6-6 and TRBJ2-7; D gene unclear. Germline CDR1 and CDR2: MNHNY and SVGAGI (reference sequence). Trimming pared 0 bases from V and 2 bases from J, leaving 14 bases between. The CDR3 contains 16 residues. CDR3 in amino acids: CASSYSILQATYEQYF. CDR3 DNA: TGTGCCAGCAGTTACTCGATTTTGCAGGCGACCTACGAGCAGTACTTC.

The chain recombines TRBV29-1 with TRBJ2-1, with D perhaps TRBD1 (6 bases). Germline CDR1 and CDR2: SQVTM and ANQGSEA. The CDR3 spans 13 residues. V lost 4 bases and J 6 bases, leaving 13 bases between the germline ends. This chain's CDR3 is CSVAGQTGNEQFF. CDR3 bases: TGCAGCGTTGCCGGACAGACTGGCAATGAGCAGTTCTTC.